This TCR beta chain was observed in a study of CD8+CD57+ T cells in acquired aplastic anemia. In the study overall: Sorted CD4+ and CD8+ cells yielded around 3.2 ug of DNA on average. Whole-study findings and limits: Patients were compared with controls for CD8+ Simpson's diversity, and no significant difference emerged. Patients and controls shared over 25 CD8+ CDR3 sequences, which appeared highly expressed in patients and within their immunodominant clones.

Germline trimming cut 5 bases from V and 5 bases from J; bases unmatched to any gene: 9. CDR1 and CDR2 from the germline V gene are KGHDR and SFDVKD. The CDR3 has 15 residues. Template material for TCR beta VDJ and CDR3 profiling consisted of genomic DNA. MiXCR, applied by TCRdb to the reads, yields one record per CDR3 protein. The sample lists some 200,000 distinct CDR3 sequences, less than 60% occurring once. This clonotype was found once. Its antigen is as yet unknown. The sequenced patients had an expansion of CD8+CD57+ cells seen by flow cytometry. Every patient had severe acquired aplastic anemia.

This rearrangement joins TRBV24-1 to TRBJ2-7, with 9 bases that match TRBD1. This receptor was obtained from a human donor with aplastic anemia. Sequences were obtained from sorted CD4+, CD8+, or CD8+CD57+ T cells (not recorded which) from PBMCs. The chain's CDR3 is CATSACRDRVDEQYF. The DNA for the CDR3 is TGTGCCACCAGTGCCTGCCGGGACAGGGTCGACGAGCAGTACTTC.